This is a list of T cell receptor beta chains from one sample in a study of glioma-infiltrating T cells after dendritic cell vaccination. Sequencing was performed with immunoSEQ multiplex PCR; in TCRdb, only in-frame clones are kept and a portion is missing. The sample contains 50,000 to 75,000 clones, about 85% of which appear only once. This sample comprised blood, obtained after dendritic cell vaccination. The receptor set was obtained from a human donor with glioblastoma. CDR3s include the opening cysteine and the closing phenylalanine or tryptophan. Each record gives: V gene, J gene, CDR3 protein.

V: TRBV6-5
J: TRBJ2-1
CDR3: CASSYSPLGNEQFF

V: TRBV27
J: TRBJ2-7
CDR3: CASSSTPGLAAFSWGQYF

V: TRBV6-1
J: TRBJ2-2
CDR3: CASRVDYNTGELFF

V: TRBV5-6
J: TRBJ2-2
CDR3: CASSWALKGPDTGELFF

V: TRBV6-6
J: TRBJ1-2
CDR3: CASSRDRVGGGYTF

V: TRBV7-9
J: TRBJ1-1
CDR3: CASSWGPTEAFF

V: TRBV19
J: TRBJ1-4
CDR3: CASSIGFGGARDEKLFF

V: TRBV19
J: TRBJ1-1
CDR3: CASRGLIAVAIEAFF

V: TRBV7-3
J: TRBJ1-5
CDR3: CASSHPGTDLYNQPQHF

V: TRBV2
J: TRBJ2-7
CDR3: CASSQHGGVYEQYF

V: TRBV10-3
J: TRBJ2-7
CDR3: CAIRGSVGGTYEQYF

V: TRBV30
J: TRBJ2-7
CDR3: CAWSVLQGYEQYF

V: TRBV6-1
J: TRBJ2-1
CDR3: CASRFTSGGRNEQFF

V: TRBV5-8
J: TRBJ2-3
CDR3: CASSPGTVSTDTQYF

V: TRBV28
J: TRBJ1-6
CDR3: CASRGQGSPLHF

V: TRBV7-3
J: TRBJ1-2
CDR3: CASSLSGGANYGYTF

V: TRBV30
J: TRBJ1-1
CDR3: CAMERNTEAFF

V: TRBV28
J: TRBJ2-7
CDR3: CASSLIGLAAYEQYF

V: TRBV19
J: TRBJ2-3
CDR3: CASSIRHRLRLGGSSTQYF

V: TRBV4-2
J: TRBJ2-7
CDR3: CASSQDLSGGAVFYEQYF

V: TRBV5-1
J: TRBJ2-7
CDR3: CASSPGQGRYF

V: TRBV5-1
J: TRBJ2-7
CDR3: CASSPITGKISGRYF

V: TRBV10-3
J: TRBJ2-5
CDR3: CATMIAGEETQYF

V: TRBV18
J: TRBJ1-2
CDR3: CASSPNTGTNNYGYTF

V: TRBV4-2
J: TRBJ2-7
CDR3: CASSPVSPDSSYEQYF

V: TRBV20-1
J: TRBJ1-1
CDR3: CSASATEAFF

V: TRBV27
J: TRBJ1-2
CDR3: CASSFASGGGVTGYTF

V: TRBV27
J: TRBJ1-1
CDR3: CASSFAASGTEAFF

V: TRBV6-5
J: TRBJ2-1
CDR3: CASSYVTPESRNEQFF

V: TRBV2
J: TRBJ1-1
CDR3: CASSGQGARSTEAFF

V: TRBV4-1
J: TRBJ2-5
CDR3: CASSRTAQETQYF

V: TRBV7-2
J: TRBJ2-7
CDR3: CASSLSRTGGRLYEQYF

V: TRBV9
J: TRBJ2-7
CDR3: CASSLGLDYEQYF

V: TRBV7-6
J: TRBJ2-3
CDR3: CASSLGLPIPDTQYF

V: TRBV5-6
J: TRBJ2-7
CDR3: CASSFRTGAYEQYF

V: TRBV5-4
J: TRBJ2-7
CDR3: CASSFTLSDEQYF

V: TRBV25-1
J: TRBJ2-3
CDR3: CASSGHLSGQASTDTQYF

V: TRBV30
J: TRBJ1-1
CDR3: CAWSSLGGNTEAFF

V: TRBV6-5
J: TRBJ1-2
CDR3: CASSPRGRGNYGYTF

V: TRBV19
J: TRBJ1-2
CDR3: CASSLLERGWGYTF

V: TRBV7-8
J: TRBJ2-7
CDR3: CASSFGTRSYEQYF

V: TRBV7-8
J: TRBJ2-7
CDR3: CASSSRRDTSYEQYF

V: TRBV19
J: TRBJ1-2
CDR3: CASSIKTDFPGQGAYGYTF

V: TRBV30
J: TRBJ1-1
CDR3: CAWSTGTAHTEAFF

V: TRBV9
J: TRBJ2-4
CDR3: CASSVGDIQYF

V: TRBV5-1
J: TRBJ2-2
CDR3: CASSPGQGHGELFF

V: TRBV5-1
J: TRBJ2-2
CDR3: CASRTRLGPGELFF

V: TRBV9
J: TRBJ2-5
CDR3: CASSASGDLRETQYF

V: TRBV13
J: TRBJ1-4
CDR3: CASSSGDSEKLFF

V: TRBV9
J: TRBJ2-1
CDR3: CASSTRRDNEQFF

V: TRBV7-2
J: TRBJ2-1
CDR3: CASSSQSGGVYNEQFF

V: TRBV13
J: TRBJ2-3
CDR3: CASSPGQGAVTQYF

V: TRBV4-1
J: TRBJ1-6
CDR3: CASSPPVARPGSPLHF

V: TRBV30
J: TRBJ2-2
CDR3: CAWRTPGLRAGELFF

V: TRBV7-3
J: TRBJ1-1
CDR3: CAVSPRGTEAFF

V: TRBV30
J: TRBJ1-1
CDR3: CAWGQGNTEAFF

V: TRBV2
J: TRBJ1-2
CDR3: CASVDSTLNYGYTF

V: TRBV4-3
J: TRBJ2-1
CDR3: CASSPALMTSGGSEQFF

V: TRBV7-8
J: TRBJ1-4
CDR3: CASSLGTVDEKLFF